One and the same sample provided the 13 T cell receptor beta chains below, sequenced in a study of metastatic and nonmetastatic thyroid tumors. TCRdb re-called clones via MiXCR from the PCR reads. The repertoire includes about 49,000 clones, 20% to 25% of them detected once, and more than 3.5% sits in the top ten. Patients underwent thyroid surgery, and none had received any treatment before it. Sequencing was carried out using blood. These receptors all stem from a female donor with papillary thyroid cancer or a benign thyroid nodule (not recorded which). Some clones in this sample may be carry-over from other donors' samples.

This clone was counted only a few times. The junction differs from germline at one of its ends, possibly a read error. The V and J genes are TRBV19 and TRBJ2-7; unclear D gene. This CDR3 contains 12 residues. Germline loops: CDR1 LNHDA, CDR2 SQIVND (reference sequence). The CDR3 is CASSNMAYEQYF. CDR3 nucleotide sequence: TGTGCTAGTAGTAACATGGCCTACGAGCAGTACTTC. The variable domain in full, completed from reference TRBV19 and TRBJ2-7, reads DGGITQSPKYLFRKEGQNVTLSCEQNLNHDAMYWYRQDPGQGLRLIYYSQIVNDFQKGDIAEGYSVSREKKESFPLTVTSAQKNPTAFYLCASSNMAYEQYFGPGTRLTVT.

This clone was observed at least ten times. The rearrangement links TRBV20-1 to TRBJ2-5; 10 bases match TRBD1. The CDR3 loop spans 13 amino acids. Germline V CDR1 and CDR2: DFQATT, SNEGSKA (reference sequence). Trimming removed 6 bases from V and 4 bases from J; junction bases left unmatched: 5. CDR3 residues: CSAGGQGVETQYF. The CDR3 DNA reads TGCAGTGCGGGTGGACAGGGGGTAGAGACCCAGTACTTC.

This clone was observed at least ten times. The rearrangement joins TRBV28 to TRBJ2-3; D remains ambiguous. This CDR3 has 14 residues. V was pared by 6 bases and J by 1 base, with 11 bases between. The V gene's germline CDR1 is MDHEN and CDR2 SYDVKM. CDR3 nucleotides: TGTGCCAGCAGCTTCCGACCCCGCACAGATACGCAGTATTTT. Translated, it gives CASSFRPRTDTQYF. The variable domain in full, completed from reference TRBV28 and TRBJ2-3, reads DVKVTQSSRYLVKRTGEKVFLECVQDMDHENMFWYRQDPGLGLRLIYFSYDVKMKEKGDIPEGYSVSREKKERFSLILESASTNQTSMYLCASSFRPRTDTQYFGPGTRLTVL.

This clone was observed many times. The chain is built from TRBV7-9 and TRBJ2-1; D is unclear. This CDR3 comprises 14 residues. Germline loops: CDR1 SEHNR, CDR2 FQNEAQ (reference sequence). The V gene lost 1 base and the J gene lost 4 bases, with 8 bases spanning the gap. CDR3 amino acids: CASSLDTGYNEQFF. The CDR3 DNA reads TGTGCCAGCAGCTTAGATACCGGATACAATGAGCAGTTCTTC.

In its sample, this clone was seen a few times. This may be a read error: a much more frequent sequence differs by one nucleotide. This sequence joins TRBV6-1 and TRBJ1-2; D gene ambiguous. Germline CDR1 reads MNHNS; CDR2 reads SASEGT. The V end was cut by 10 bases, the J end by 8 bases, with 11 bases between. The CDR3 length is 10 residues. CDR3 DNA sequence: TGTGCCACCCCAAGAGTCGGCTACACCTTC. Translated: CATPRVGYTF.

This clone showed up many times. This clone may be a read error of a much larger clone one base away. This chain links TRBV18 with TRBJ1-1; the D gene is possibly TRBD1 (6 bases). The V end was cut by 5 bases, the J end by 1 base, with 14 bases between. The germline V gene encodes CDR1 KGHSH and CDR2 LQKENI. The CDR3 is made up of 15 amino acids. CDR3 residues: CASSSGGAENTEAFF. DNA of the CDR3: TGTGCCAGCTCATCGGGGGGGGCAGAGAACACTGAAGCTTTCTTT.

This clone came up many times. The genes are TRBV14 and TRBJ2-7, with D unresolved. Germline lookup yields CDR1 SGHDN and CDR2 FVKESK. The CDR3 has 14 residues. Trimming left V 0 bases short and J 6 bases short, with 12 bases between. The CDR3 loop is CASSQETYGPEQYF. The CDR3 nucleotides are TGTGCCAGCAGCCAAGAAACGTACGGGCCCGAGCAGTACTTC.

This clone occurred many times. The rearrangement uses TRBV6-5 and TRBJ2-3; maybe TRBD1 (6 bases). CDR1 and CDR2 (germline): MNHEY, SVGAGI. Deletions cut 2 bases from V and 2 bases from J, with 8 bases between. This CDR3 is built from 14 residues. CDR3 sequence: CASSYDRTTDTQYF. CDR3 nucleotide sequence: TGTGCCAGCAGTTACGACAGGACCACAGATACGCAGTATTTT.

This clone was counted ten times or more. This rearrangement joins TRBV19 to TRBJ2-1; D is uncertain. Germline CDR1 LNHDA, CDR2 SQIVND (reference sequence). V dropped 5 bases and J dropped 5 bases, with 10 bases sitting between them. The CDR3 runs 13 residues. In DNA, the CDR3 is TGTGCCAGTAGTCCCCTCCGTCACAATGAGCAGTTCTTC. Its translation is CASSPLRHNEQFF. The full variable domain, with the rest looked up from reference TRBV19 and TRBJ2-1, is DGGITQSPKYLFRKEGQNVTLSCEQNLNHDAMYWYRQDPGQGLRLIYYSQIVNDFQKGDIAEGYSVSREKKESFPLTVTSAQKNPTAFYLCASSPLRHNEQFFGPGTRLTVL.

There are a few counts of this clone. The junction shows a germline mismatch at one end, possibly a read error. The chain recombines TRBV6-1 with TRBJ2-1; tentative D call: TRBD1 (6 bases). The CDR3 length is 14 residues. Germline assignment: CDR1 MNHNS and CDR2 SASEGT. CDR3 residues: CASGGWGGFNKQFF. CDR3 DNA sequence: TGTGCCAGCGGGGGCTGGGGTGGGTTCAATAAGCAGTTCTTC.

At least ten counts were recorded for this clone. The chain carries TRBV5-1 and TRBJ2-2, with D possibly matching TRBD1 (5 bases). Germline values: CDR1 SGHRS, CDR2 YFSETQ. Trimming took off 0 bases at V and 6 bases at J, with 9 bases between the two ends. This CDR3 contains 14 residues. CDR3 sequence: CASSLGQSAGELFF. For the CDR3, the DNA is TGCGCCAGCAGCTTGGGACAGAGCGCCGGGGAGCTGTTTTTT.

The rearrangement links TRBV7-6 to TRBJ2-1; D uncertain. Trimming removed 1 base at V and 0 bases at J, with 7 bases between. The CDR3 totals 15 residues. Germline loops: CDR1 SGHVS, CDR2 FNYEAQ. DNA for the CDR3: TGTGCCAGCAGCTTAGGCGTTAACTCCTACAATGAGCAGTTCTTC. It yields the protein CASSLGVNSYNEQFF.

This clone was picked up many times. This rearrangement joins TRBV7-9 to TRBJ2-1, with D unresolved. This CDR3 region has 12 residues. V lost 1 base and J 8 bases, leaving 6 bases between the germline ends. The germline CDR1 and CDR2 sequences are SEHNR and FQNEAQ (reference sequence). The CDR3 DNA follows: TGTGCCAGCAGCTTAGTAGGAGATGAGCAGTTCTTC. The encoded protein is CASSLVGDEQFF.